Listed below are T cell receptor beta chains from one sample, sequenced in a study of blood T cell repertoires in COVID-19. Here immunoSEQ multiplex PCR was the method, and the copy in TCRdb shows in-frame clones only, minus some. The table has about 250,000 clones, 80% to 90% seen once. Sequences were obtained from PBMCs or T cells enriched from blood (not recorded which). Every receptor here comes from a man aged 35-49 years who had recovered from COVID-19. CDR3s include the opening cysteine and the closing phenylalanine or tryptophan. A D gene is named only where the DNA matches it firmly. For some rows the clone size is stated as once, few or many, or as a class when expanded; others skip it.

abundance,v_gene,j_gene,d_gene,CDR3aa,CDR3nt
NA,TRBV28,TRBJ1-4,NA,CATYRATNEKLFF,TGTGCCACCTACAGAGCAACTAATGAAAAACTGTTTTTT
NA,TRBV7-2,TRBJ2-7,NA,CASSFRKSGDEQYF,TGTGCCAGCAGCTTTCGGAAAAGCGGTGACGAGCAGTACTTC
NA,TRBV7-3,TRBJ1-1,NA,CASSLTGANTEAFF,TGTGCCAGCAGCTTAACGGGGGCGAACACTGAAGCTTTCTTT
once,TRBV29-1,TRBJ2-7,TRBD1,CSIRGLGNYEQYF,TGCAGCATCAGGGGGCTTGGGAACTACGAGCAGTACTTC
NA,TRBV28,TRBJ1-2,NA,CASIETGRLPAGYTF,TGTGCCAGCATTGAAACAGGTCGCCTCCCCGCTGGCTACACCTTC
NA,TRBV27,TRBJ1-2,NA,CASSLNEYYGYTF,TGTGCCAGCAGTTTAAACGAGTATTATGGCTACACCTTC
few,TRBV28,TRBJ1-1,NA,CASSFVNMNTEAFF,TGTGCCAGCAGTTTTGTGAACATGAACACTGAAGCTTTCTTT
few,TRBV19,TRBJ1-4,NA,CASSRGGQTTNEKLFF,TGTGCCAGTAGTCGAGGAGGGCAAACAACTAATGAAAAACTGTTTTTT
NA,TRBV5-8,TRBJ1-5,NA,CASSLLYGDQPQHF,TGTGCCAGCAGCTTGTTATACGGGGATCAGCCCCAGCATTTT
NA,TRBV18,TRBJ1-6,TRBD1,CASSQQGARDSPLHF,TGTGCCAGCTCACAACAGGGGGCGCGGGATTCACCCCTCCACTTT
NA,TRBV7-9,TRBJ2-7,NA,CASSSTAYEQYF,TGTGCCAGCAGCTCGACAGCGTACGAGCAGTACTTC
NA,TRBV18,TRBJ1-2,NA,CASSPRQGSNYGYTF,TGTGCCAGCTCACCCCGCCAGGGTTCTAACTATGGCTACACCTTC
NA,TRBV27,TRBJ1-5,NA,CASRDRARPSNQPQHF,TGTGCCAGCAGGGACAGAGCACGGCCAAGCAATCAGCCCCAGCATTTT
NA,TRBV5-1,TRBJ2-2,NA,CASRRTENTGELFF,TGCGCCAGCCGACGAACAGAGAACACCGGGGAGCTGTTTTTT
NA,TRBV29-1,TRBJ1-4,NA,CSAAGGGSEKLFF,TGCAGCGCAGCCGGGGGAGGGTCGGAAAAACTGTTTTTT
NA,TRBV6-4,TRBJ2-7,NA,CASSEETYEQYF,TGTGCCAGCAGTGAAGAGACCTACGAGCAGTACTTC
NA,TRBV19,TRBJ2-1,TRBD1,CASSPTGGGEQFF,TGTGCCAGTAGCCCGACAGGGGGCGGTGAGCAGTTCTTC
NA,TRBV30,TRBJ1-3,NA,CAWSIWTASGNTIYF,TGTGCCTGGAGTATCTGGACAGCCTCTGGAAACACCATATATTTT
NA,TRBV6-2/TRBV6-3,TRBJ1-2,TRBD1,CASSPTGVGGYTF,TGTGCCAGCAGCCCGACAGGGGTTGGTGGCTACACCTTC
NA,TRBV29-1,TRBJ1-4,NA,CSVGYRNEKLFF,TGCAGCGTTGGGTACAGAAATGAAAAACTGTTTTTT
NA,TRBV4-1,TRBJ2-7,TRBD2,CASSPGGALYEQYF,TGCGCCAGCAGCCCCGGGGGGGCTCTCTACGAGCAGTACTTC
NA,TRBV3-1/TRBV3-2,TRBJ1-4,NA,CASSRALNEKLFF,TGTGCCAGCAGCCGAGCGTTGAATGAAAAACTGTTTTTT
NA,TRBV5-1,TRBJ1-4,NA,CASSLGPDEKLFF,TGCGCCAGCAGCTTGGGTCCTGATGAAAAACTGTTTTTT
NA,TRBV6-4,TRBJ2-1,NA,CASSSGLSSYNEQFF,TGTGCCAGCAGTTCTGGCTTAAGCTCCTACAATGAGCAGTTCTTC
NA,TRBV5-1,TRBJ2-5,NA,CASRVSSEAQYF,TGCGCCAGCAGAGTGTCGTCAGAGGCCCAGTACTTC